This section outlines one TCR beta chain sequence together with its context. Its cognate antigen is unknown. Per the germline V gene, CDR1 is LGHNA and CDR2 is YNFKEQ. The CDR3 contains 13 residues. V was pared by 2 bases and J by 4 bases, with 6 bases between. This entry is derived from a study of CD8 T cells in ankylosing spondylitis. Study-level points and caveats: Characteristic of ankylosing spondylitis blood, it appeared, was a TCR beta motif comprising about 8 highly homologous variants. Disease-linked clones had a CD8+ phenotype and relatively low frequency in peripheral blood.

TCRdb itself ran the 5' RACE reads through MiXCR, one entry per CDR3 protein. The sample has 150,000 to 200,000 distinct CDR3 sequences, 25% to 35% seen once. The J gene is TRBJ1-3, the V gene TRBV4-2; the D is unclear. Sequencing used synovial fluid, either unsorted or a sorted T cell fraction (not recorded which). The origin of this receptor is a male donor with ankylosing spondylitis. The CDR3, as DNA: TGTGCCAGCAGCCAAAAGGCCGGAAACACCATATATTTT. This translates into CASSQKAGNTIYF.